The 21 T cell receptor beta chains reported below all come from one sample, sequenced in a study of sequential checkpoint blockade in melanoma. Treatment noted: randomized to nivolumab then ipilimumab (arm A) or the reverse (arm B). Only in-frame clones appear in the TCRdb table, and some are missing; sequencing was by immunoSEQ multiplex PCR. The data show about 20,000 clones, about 80% seen once. Source: CD8+ T cells sorted from blood (inferred from file names), taken from a patient given nivolumab and ipilimumab in sequence. The receptor source for this set is a human donor with melanoma.

The chain is built from TRBV6-1 and TRBJ1-6; perhaps TRBD1 as D (6 bases). V lost 3 bases to trimming and J lost 9 bases, with 12 bases between them. This CDR3 has 14 residues. Germline V gene lookup returns CDR1 MNHNS and CDR2 SASEGT. Here the CDR3 DNA reads TGTGCCAGCAGTGAGAGGACAGTTGTTTCACCCCTCCACTTT. Its translation: CASSERTVVSPLHF.

This sequence joins TRBV28 and TRBJ1-1; 7 nucleotides match TRBD1. The CDR3 loop spans 12 amino acids. Germline CDR1 and CDR2: MDHEN and SYDVKM. Trimming took 6 bases from V and 4 from J; bases not matched to a gene: 2. The DNA of the CDR3 is TGTGCCAGCAGCCAGGGGGGCACTGAAGCTTTCTTT. It translates to CASSQGGTEAFF.

The V call is TRBV7-9, the J call TRBJ2-3, with D unresolved. CDR1 SEHNR and CDR2 FQNEAQ come from the germline V gene (reference sequence). Trimming removed 4 bases from V and 6 bases from J, with 8 bases in between. The CDR3 is made up of 12 amino acids. DNA for the CDR3: TGTGCCAGCAGCTCCTTTTCGGATACGCAGTATTTT. Its translation: CASSSFSDTQYF.

V and J are TRBV28 and TRBJ1-1; D might be TRBD1 (6 bases). The CDR3 sequence is 15 residues long. Germline-derived CDR1 and CDR2 are MDHEN and SYDVKM. Trimming pared 7 bases from V and 0 bases from J, leaving 15 bases between. The CDR3 loop reads CASILGGALNTEAFF. The CDR3 DNA reads as TGTGCCAGCATCCTGGGGGGGGCTCTGAACACTGAAGCTTTCTTT.

This clone was observed a handful of times. The chain is built from TRBV7-9 and TRBJ1-2, with D hard to call. From germline, CDR1 is SEHNR and CDR2 FQNEAQ (reference sequence). There are 14 residues in the CDR3. V lost 6 bases, J lost 10 bases, and 21 bases lay in between. CDR3 nucleotide sequence: TGTGCCAGCAGACCCGGGGTGGCCCATCCCGACTACACCTTC. Translating it yields CASRPGVAHPDYTF.

The chain links TRBV19 to TRBJ2-7; tentative D call: TRBD1 (6 bases). The V end was cut by 5 bases, the J end by 6 bases, with 14 bases between. In germline, CDR1 is LNHDA, CDR2 SQIVND (reference sequence). The length of the CDR3 is 13 residues. CDR3 residues: CASSLGARGEQYF. CDR3 nucleotide sequence: TGTGCCAGTAGTTTGGGGGCTAGGGGCGAGCAGTACTTC.

V and J are TRBV5-1 and TRBJ1-6; 9 bases line up with TRBD1. With 4 bases clipped from V and 4 bases from J, the junction kept 9 bases outside the gene matches. In germline, CDR1 is SGHRS, CDR2 YFSETQ. The CDR3 is 17 amino acids. The CDR3 spells CASSPGTGPPYNSPLHF. CDR3 in DNA: TGCGCCAGCAGCCCAGGGACAGGGCCACCTTATAATTCACCCCTCCACTTT.

The genes are TRBV27 and TRBJ1-5; TRBD1 matches at 8 bases. The junction had 1 base not matched to a gene; V was cut back by 2 bases and J by 1 base. This CDR3 spans 15 amino acids. Germline CDR1 is MNHEY and CDR2 is SMNVEV (reference sequence). The chain's CDR3 is CASSLDRGSNQPQHF. CDR3 DNA: TGTGCCAGCAGTTTAGACAGGGGAAGCAATCAGCCCCAGCATTTT.

This clone was counted between two and nine times. The V gene is TRBV5-4, the J gene TRBJ2-7; D is unclear. The germline gives CDR1 SGHNT, CDR2 YYREEE (reference sequence). V lost 3 bases and J 2 bases, leaving 9 bases between the germline ends. The CDR3 runs to 13 residues. The CDR3, as DNA: TGTGCCAGCAGCTCCGGGTCCACCTACGAGCAGTACTTC. It codes for CASSSGSTYEQYF.

The chain has TRBV5-6 and TRBJ1-5; a possible D gene is TRBD1 (6 bases). V was clipped by 0 bases and J by 5 bases, with 9 bases between them. Looked up from germline, CDR1 is SGHDT and CDR2 is YYEEEE. The CDR3 runs 14 residues. The DNA of the CDR3 is TGTGCCAGCAGCTTGGGCGGGGGGCATCAGCCCCAGCATTTT. It specifies CASSLGGGHQPQHF.

The chain uses TRBV2 and TRBJ1-1, with D possibly TRBD1 on 5 matching bases. V shed 6 bases and J shed 3 bases, with 14 bases lying between them. The CDR3 runs to 14 residues. Per the germline V gene, CDR1 is SNHLY and CDR2 is FYNNEI. The CDR3: CASSRDFGHTEAFF. CDR3 nucleotide sequence: TGTGCCAGCAGCCGGGACTTTGGGCACACTGAAGCTTTCTTT.

Comments on this clone: Other nucleotide sequences from this sample produce the same CDR3. The V gene is TRBV5-4, the J gene TRBJ1-4; D perhaps matches TRBD1 (5 bases). This CDR3 comprises 16 residues. Germline V gene lookup returns CDR1 SGHNT and CDR2 YYREEE (reference sequence). Trimming took 2 bases from V and 2 from J, leaving 13 bases between them. CDR3 sequence (DNA): TGTGCCAGCAGCTTTGGGCCCGGGGGGACTAATGAAAAACTGTTTTTT. It specifies CASSFGPGGTNEKLFF.

This clone was counted between two and nine times. The rearrangement uses TRBV5-8 and TRBJ1-2; unclear D gene. This CDR3 region has 13 residues. The germline V gene encodes CDR1 SGHTS and CDR2 YDEGEE. Trimming took off 2 bases at V and 6 bases at J, with 11 bases between the two ends. The CDR3 spells CASSLISPDGYTF. The CDR3 DNA is TGTGCCAGCAGCTTAATCTCCCCCGATGGCTACACCTTC.

This chain connects TRBV5-6 to TRBJ1-1, with 7 bases identical to TRBD1. The junction had 3 bases not matched to a gene; V was cut back by 0 bases and J by 1 base. Germline V lookup: CDR1 SGHDT, CDR2 YYEEEE. The CDR3 has 15 residues. The CDR3 protein is CASSLGTGANTEAFF. Here the CDR3 DNA reads TGTGCCAGCAGCTTGGGTACAGGGGCGAACACTGAAGCTTTCTTT.

This clone was observed a few times. The chain combines TRBV19 with TRBJ2-7; 9 nucleotides line up with TRBD1. Germline-derived CDR1 and CDR2 are LNHDA and SQIVND (reference sequence). The length of the CDR3 is 15 residues. Losses at the gene ends were 4 bases for V and 2 bases for J; bases not matched to a gene: 6. The CDR3 DNA is TGTGCCAGTAGTAGCGGGACAGGGATACCCTACGAGCAGTACTTC. It codes for CASSSGTGIPYEQYF.

V is TRBV6-6 and J is TRBJ2-7; D is unclear. V shed 5 bases and J shed 1 base, with 12 bases lying between them. Germline assignment: CDR1 MNHNY and CDR2 SVGAGI (reference sequence). This CDR3 has 14 amino acids. In DNA form, the CDR3 reads TGTGCCAGCAGTGCCCTAGTTCGGTCCTACGAGCAGTACTTC. Amino acid sequence: CASSALVRSYEQYF.

This chain uses TRBV2 with TRBJ2-7; TRBD1 aligns across 10 bases. J was trimmed by 2 bases and V by 7 bases; bases with no gene match: 2. Germline CDR1 SNHLY, CDR2 FYNNEI. CDR3 size: 13 residues. This CDR3 reads CASKGTGAYEQYF. For the CDR3, the DNA is TGTGCCAGCAAGGGGACAGGGGCCTACGAGCAGTACTTC. The whole variable domain, filled in from reference TRBV2 and TRBJ2-7, reads EPEVTQTPSHQVTQMGQEVILRCVPISNHLYFYWYRQILGQKVEFLVSFYNNEISEKSEIFDDQFSVERPDGSNFTLKIRSTKLEDSAMYFCASKGTGAYEQYFGPGTRLTVT.

The V and J genes are TRBV2 and TRBJ1-3, with D perhaps matching TRBD1 (6 bases). The CDR3 sequence is 14 residues long. CDR1 is SNHLY, CDR2 FYNNEI, per germline. Trimming left V 8 bases short and J 1 base short, with 12 bases between. Written as DNA, the CDR3 is TGTGCCAGCCTCGGACAGTTATCTGGAAACACCATATATTTT. As protein: CASLGQLSGNTIYF.

V usage is TRBV4-2 and J usage is TRBJ2-7, with D perhaps matching TRBD1 (6 bases). Deletions cut 2 bases from V and 0 bases from J, with 11 bases between. The CDR3 contains 15 residues. Germline V lookup: CDR1 LGHNA, CDR2 YNFKEQ. In nucleotides, the CDR3 is TGTGCCAGCAGCCAACTGACAGGCGACTCCTACGAGCAGTACTTC. This encodes CASSQLTGDSYEQYF.

The chain uses TRBV7-6 and TRBJ2-1; a possible D gene is TRBD1 (6 bases). This CDR3 spans 16 amino acids. The V end was cut by 1 base, the J end by 4 bases, with 14 bases between. Germline V gene data show CDR1 as SGHVS and CDR2 as FNYEAQ. The CDR3 nucleotides are TGTGCCAGCAGCTTAGAGGGGGACCCGATTTACAATGAGCAGTTCTTC. Its translation is CASSLEGDPIYNEQFF.

This chain uses TRBV9 with TRBJ1-2; D not certain. The CDR3 is made up of 15 amino acids. Germline CDR1 is SGDLS and CDR2 is YYNGEE. V was trimmed by 4 bases and J by 0 bases, leaving 13 bases between them. In DNA, the CDR3 is TGTGCCAGCAGCCCTCAGGCTACGGCTAACTATGGCTACACCTTC. Encoded protein: CASSPQATANYGYTF.